Below are 31 T cell receptor beta chains sequenced from a single sample in a study of cytomegalovirus exposure and HLA in healthy donors. Primers: 60 Vbeta forward and 13 Jbeta reverse. Measured with immunoSEQ multiplex PCR; TCRdb has only the in-frame clones, and not every one. The repertoire has some 170,000 clones, roughly 76% of them found once; the top ten carry about 13%. Sequencing input: PBMCs. Receptors originate from a woman aged 45 to 65 in good health and CMV-seronegative.

The rearrangement joins TRBV12-5 to TRBJ1-6, with unresolved D. This CDR3 is built from 17 residues. V lost 2 bases and J lost 0, with 11 bases in between. The germline gives CDR1 LGHNT, CDR2 FRNRAP. The CDR3 protein is CASGLWTLSSYNSPLHF. In nucleotides, the CDR3 is TGTGCTAGTGGTTTGTGGACTTTGAGCTCCTATAATTCACCCCTCCACTTT.

The V call is TRBV5-1, the J call TRBJ2-1; TRBD2 aligns across 13 bases. The CDR3 has 16 residues. Germline assignment: CDR1 SGHRS and CDR2 YFSETQ. The J segment lost 9 bases and the V segment lost 4 bases, leaving 10 bases of the junction unmatched. CDR3 nucleotide sequence: TGCGCCAGCAGCCCCGGGACTAGCGGGGACCGCGGTGAGCAGTTCTTC. This translates into CASSPGTSGDRGEQFF.

This clone was detected once. The chain is built from TRBV5-4 and TRBJ1-1; D unclear. CDR3 length equals 12 residues. The ends were cut back, 0 bases at V and 9 bases at J, with 9 bases in the middle. Germline V gene lookup returns CDR1 SGHNT and CDR2 YYREEE (reference sequence). The CDR3 DNA reads as TGTGCCAGCAGCTTGGATTTGGGCCAAGCTTTCTTT. Its protein is CASSLDLGQAFF.

The chain carries TRBV7-3 and TRBJ2-2; D is ambiguous. The CDR3 sequence is 15 residues long. V lost 5 bases, J lost 8 bases, and 18 bases lay in between. Germline V gives CDR1 SGHTA, CDR2 FQGTGA. The CDR3 spells CASSPAGQLGGELFF. CDR3 sequence (DNA): TGTGCCAGCAGCCCGGCTGGGCAGCTTGGGGGGGAGCTGTTTTTT.

The genes are TRBV28 and TRBJ2-7; 9 nucleotides line up with TRBD2. After removal of 4 bases from V and 0 bases from J, the junction contained 4 bases not matched to a gene. The CDR3 totals 15 residues. Looked up from germline, CDR1 is MDHEN and CDR2 is SYDVKM. CDR3 nucleotides: TGTGCCAGCAGTTCCCCGGGACTAGCCTCCTACGAGCAGTACTTC. This sequence encodes CASSSPGLASYEQYF.

This clone has just one count. The chain has TRBV4-3 and TRBJ2-7, with D perhaps TRBD1 (5 bases). Germline V gene sequence: CDR1 LGHNA, CDR2 YSLEER. The ends were cut back, 0 bases at V and 4 bases at J, with 16 bases in the middle. This CDR3 has 16 amino acids. This chain's CDR3 is CASSQDRAGNSYEQYF. CDR3 bases: TGCGCCAGCAGCCAAGATCGGGCAGGGAACTCGTACGAGCAGTACTTC.

The rearrangement joins TRBV1 to TRBJ2-7; the D call of TRBD1 is as the table states it, not checked on the DNA. TRBV1 is termed a pseudogene. The CDR3 is made up of 14 amino acids. CDR3 DNA: TGCACCAGCAGATGGACAGGGGGCCCCTACGAGCAGTACTTC. Translation: CTSRWTGGPYEQYF.

The chain joins TRBV6-1 to TRBJ2-2; D is perhaps TRBD1 (5 bases). CDR3 length: 14 residues. V lost 2 bases to trimming and J lost 6 bases, with 10 bases between them. CDR1 is MNHNS, CDR2 SASEGT, per germline. The CDR3 nucleotides read TGTGCCAGCAGTGAAATTAGGGGTGCCGGGGAGCTGTTTTTT. Protein: CASSEIRGAGELFF.

In its sample, this clone was seen a few times. This chain joins TRBV4-3 and TRBJ1-2, with unresolved D. Trimming took 0 bases from V and 3 from J, leaving 11 bases between them. The germline gives CDR1 LGHNA, CDR2 YSLEER. There are 15 residues in the CDR3. CDR3 sequence reads: CASSQDRGDYYGYTF. The CDR3 DNA sequence: TGCGCCAGCAGCCAAGATCGAGGAGACTACTATGGCTACACCTTC.

The CDR3: CASYTGGFGETQYF. Written as DNA, the CDR3 is TGTGCCAGCTATACAGGGGGCTTCGGAGAGACCCAGTACTTC. The chain joins TRBV2 to TRBJ2-5; the match to TRBD1 covers 9 bases. The germline gives CDR1 SNHLY, CDR2 FYNNEI. CDR3 size: 14 residues. With V trimmed by 8 bases and J by 4 bases, 8 bases remained unmatched.

The chain has TRBV19 and TRBJ1-1, with a weak D call TRBD1 (6 bases). The CDR3 has 14 amino acids. Trimming removed 2 bases at V and 1 base at J, with 8 bases between. Germline V CDR1 and CDR2: LNHDA, SQIVND (reference sequence). CDR3 loop: CASSIPGANTEAFF. In nucleotides, the CDR3 is TGTGCCAGTAGTATACCAGGGGCGAACACTGAAGCTTTCTTT.

A note on this clone: The same CDR3 also results from other DNA sequences found in this sample. CDR3 nucleotide sequence: TGCAGCGTTGGGACTAGCGGAAGCTACGAGCAGTACTTC. Protein product: CSVGTSGSYEQYF. The rearrangement uses TRBV29-1 and TRBJ2-7; 10 positions agree with TRBD2. Losses at the gene ends were 4 bases for V and 3 bases for J; bases not matched to a gene: 3. CDR3 length: 13 amino acids. CDR1 and CDR2 (germline): SQVTM, ANQGSEA.

The chain has TRBV10-3 and TRBJ1-3; TRBD1 agrees at 8 bases. The CDR3 runs to 17 residues. V gave up 1 base and J gave up 3 bases; unmatched junction bases: 8. From germline, CDR1 is ENHRY and CDR2 SYGVKD. CDR3 in amino acids: CAISEFTTGGGGNTIYF. For the CDR3, the DNA is TGTGCCATCAGTGAGTTCACCACAGGGGGAGGTGGAAACACCATATATTTT.

The gene calls are TRBV27 and TRBJ1-5; the D is unclear. The CDR3 runs to 14 residues. The V end was cut by 5 bases, the J end by 2 bases, with 10 bases between. CDR1 MNHEY and CDR2 SMNVEV come from the germline V gene (reference sequence). This chain's CDR3 is CASSIRIGNQPQHF. The CDR3 DNA follows: TGTGCCAGCAGTATCAGGATTGGCAATCAGCCCCAGCATTTT.

The chain uses TRBV18 and TRBJ2-2; 8 bases line up with TRBD2. The CDR3 is 15 amino acids. From germline, CDR1 is KGHSH and CDR2 LQKENI. J lost 2 bases, V lost 4 bases, and 3 bases had no gene match. Written as DNA, the CDR3 is TGTGCCAGCTCACTTAGCGGGGAAAACACCGGGGAGCTGTTTTTT. Translation: CASSLSGENTGELFF. The whole variable domain, filled in from reference TRBV18 and TRBJ2-2, reads NAGVMQNPRHLVRRRGQEARLRCSPMKGHSHVYWYRQLPEEGLKFMVYLQKENIIDESGMPKERFSAEFPKEGPSILRIQQVVRGDSAAYFCASSLSGENTGELFFGEGSRLTVL.

V gene TRBV19 combines with J gene TRBJ2-1; 10 nucleotides match TRBD1. The CDR3 spans 15 residues. The ends lost 6 bases at V and 6 bases at J; junction bases unmatched: 8. CDR1 LNHDA and CDR2 SQIVND come from the germline V gene (reference sequence). The CDR3 nucleotides read TGTGCCAGTAGCCCTGACAGGGGGCTCGGCAATGAGCAGTTCTTC. This codes for CASSPDRGLGNEQFF.

This clone appeared once. The chain has TRBV11-3 and TRBJ2-7; D gene ambiguous. Trimming took off 5 bases at V and 5 bases at J, with 13 bases between the two ends. The CDR3 totals 13 residues. Germline values: CDR1 SGHNT, CDR2 YENEEA. The CDR3 nucleotides read TGTGCCAGCAGCCCCTCCCCAGGCCACGAGCAGTACTTC. Its protein is CASSPSPGHEQYF.

The rearrangement uses TRBV15 and TRBJ2-1; the match to TRBD1 covers 11 bases. The ends lost 0 bases at V and 6 bases at J; junction bases unmatched: 7. The CDR3 is 17 residues long. Germline assignment: CDR1 LNHNV and CDR2 YYDKDF (reference sequence). The CDR3: CATSREKYGTGGNEQFF. In nucleotides, the CDR3 is TGTGCCACCAGCAGAGAAAAATACGGGACAGGGGGCAATGAGCAGTTCTTC.

The chain carries TRBV5-4 and TRBJ2-1; TRBD2 matches at 10 bases. The germline V gene encodes CDR1 SGHNT and CDR2 YYREEE (reference sequence). J was trimmed by 9 bases and V by 1 base; bases with no gene match: 7. This CDR3 has 15 amino acids. The CDR3 DNA sequence: TGTGCCAGCAGCTTGCGGACTAGCGGAGTGGGTGAGCAGTTCTTC. Protein sequence: CASSLRTSGVGEQFF.

The chain couples TRBV4-3 to TRBJ2-7, with 9 bases matching TRBD1. The CDR3 is 14 amino acids. Germline V gene lookup returns CDR1 LGHNA and CDR2 YSLEER. With 4 bases clipped from V and 6 bases from J, the junction kept 7 bases outside the gene matches. The CDR3 sequence is CASSLGQGFGEQYF. CDR3 sequence (DNA): TGCGCCAGCAGCCTGGGACAGGGCTTCGGCGAGCAGTACTTC.

This clone was seen only once. The CDR3 spells CASSHLLSPNTEAFF. The CDR3 DNA is TGTGCCAGCAGCCACCTATTAAGTCCGAACACTGAAGCTTTCTTT. V gene TRBV14 combines with J gene TRBJ1-1; unclear D gene. Germline CDR1 SGHDN, CDR2 FVKESK. V lost 3 bases and J 1 base, leaving 12 bases between the germline ends. The CDR3 is 15 residues long. The complete variable domain, with remaining parts taken from reference TRBV14 and TRBJ1-1, reads EAGVTQFPSHSVIEKGQTVTLRCDPISGHDNLYWYRRVMGKEIKFLLHFVKESKQDESGMPNNRFLAERTGGTYSTLKVQPAELEDSGVYFCASSHLLSPNTEAFFGQGTRLTVV.

This sequence joins TRBV6-5 and TRBJ1-1; D call uncertain. CDR1 and CDR2 (germline): MNHEY, SVGAGI. Trimming stripped 2 bases from V and 10 bases from J, with 14 bases between. This CDR3 comprises 13 residues. CDR3 sequence reads: CASSYGRGKPAFF. DNA of the CDR3: TGTGCCAGCAGTTACGGACGGGGTAAGCCAGCTTTCTTT.

This chain connects TRBV27 to TRBJ2-7; 12 bases align to TRBD2. Losses at the gene ends were 0 bases for V and 9 bases for J; bases not matched to a gene: 6. Germline V gives CDR1 MNHEY, CDR2 SMNVEV (reference sequence). CDR3 length: 15 residues. The CDR3 bases are TGTGCCAGCAGTTTATCGCTAGCGGGAGGGCCCGTGCAGTACTTC. Protein sequence: CASSLSLAGGPVQYF.

The CDR3 DNA is TGCGCCAGCAGCTTGGCCGGAGGGAAGGATGGCTACACCTTC. Its translation: CASSLAGGKDGYTF. The chain carries TRBV5-1 and TRBJ1-2; D call uncertain. CDR1 and CDR2 from the germline V gene are SGHRS and YFSETQ. The CDR3 consists of 14 residues. V gave up 0 bases and J gave up 6 bases, with 12 bases separating them.

This chain uses TRBV19 with TRBJ1-2, with 7 positions matching TRBD1. CDR3 length equals 19 residues. Germline assignment: CDR1 LNHDA and CDR2 SQIVND (reference sequence). With 4 bases clipped from V and 2 bases from J, the junction kept 19 bases outside the gene matches. This CDR3 is CASSNGGLGDSRANYGYTF. In DNA, the CDR3 is TGTGCCAGTAGTAACGGGGGATTGGGGGACAGTCGCGCCAACTATGGCTACACCTTC.

CDR3 residues: CASSLVSGIGYEQYF. CDR3 coding DNA: TGTGCCAGCAGCTTAGTTTCAGGGATTGGGTACGAGCAGTACTTC. This chain connects TRBV7-8 to TRBJ2-7; maybe TRBD1 (5 bases). The CDR3 extends over 15 amino acids. V dropped 1 base and J dropped 4 bases, with 14 bases sitting between them. CDR1 is SGHVS and CDR2 is FQNEAQ in the germline V gene.

The CDR3 region is CASSQRPGQGLEQFF. CDR3 nucleotide sequence: TGCGCCAGCAGCCAAAGGCCGGGACAGGGGCTCGAGCAGTTCTTC. The chain is built from TRBV4-3 and TRBJ2-1; 10 bases are shared with TRBD1. Germline V lookup: CDR1 LGHNA, CDR2 YSLEER. The V segment lost 2 bases and the J segment 10 bases; nucleotides outside the gene matches: 8. The CDR3 consists of 15 residues.

The chain couples TRBV30 to TRBJ1-1; D gene unclear. Germline lookup yields CDR1 GTSNPN and CDR2 SVGIG (reference sequence). The CDR3 is 14 residues long. Trimming removed 0 bases from V and 4 bases from J, with 12 bases in between. Written as DNA, the CDR3 is TGTGCCTGGAGTGTTGGAGGTGGGGTCACTGAAGCTTTCTTT. It codes for CAWSVGGGVTEAFF.

This clone was observed once. J is TRBJ1-2 and V is TRBV5-4, with TRBD1 matching over 8 bases. From germline, CDR1 is SGHNT and CDR2 YYREEE (reference sequence). The CDR3 covers 14 residues. The V gene end was trimmed by 10 bases and the J gene end by 1 base; junction bases not matched to a gene: 9. The CDR3 DNA is TGTGCCTATCGACAGGGGCAGATTAACTATGGCTACACCTTC. It yields the protein CAYRQGQINYGYTF. Together with reference TRBV5-4 and TRBJ1-2, the CDR3 gives the full variable domain: ETGVTQSPTHLIKTRGQQVTLRCSSQSGHNTVSWYQQALGQGPQFIFQYYREEENGRGNFPPRFSGLQFPNYSSELNVNALELDDSALYLCAYRQGQINYGYTFGSGTRLTVV.

The chain links TRBV6-1 to TRBJ1-1, with a tentative D call TRBD1 (5 bases). V was cut by 5 bases and J by 0 bases, with 10 bases left in between. CDR1 is MNHNS, CDR2 SASEGT, per germline. CDR3 length: 14 residues. CDR3 sequence: CASSLETVNTEAFF. The CDR3 DNA follows: TGTGCCAGCAGTCTGGAGACAGTGAACACTGAAGCTTTCTTT.

Regarding this clone: The junction departs from germline at one end; a sequencing error may be responsible. V usage is TRBV7-9 and J usage is TRBJ1-5; 8 bases are shared with TRBD1. The CDR3 totals 15 residues. Germline loops: CDR1 SEHNR, CDR2 FQNEAQ (reference sequence). This chain's CDR3 is CSSSLATGGNQPQHF. The CDR3 nucleotides read TGTTCCAGCAGCTTAGCTACAGGGGGGAATCAGCCCCAGCATTTT. Complete variable domain (other parts from reference TRBV7-9 and TRBJ1-5): DTGVSQNPRHKITKRGQNVTFRCDPISEHNRLYWYRQTLGQGPEFLTYFQNEAQLEKSRLLSDRFSAERPKGSFSTLEIQRTEQGDSAMYLCSSSLATGGNQPQHFGDGTRLSIL.